Given below is one TCR beta chain in context. This clone turned up a few times. This clone's antigen is unknown. Qualities for individual bases were not recorded, and no much larger clone is one base off. The data originate from a study of PD-L1 blockade in urothelial cancer (dated by TCRdb to about 2017). Background for the entire study: Every patient began therapy at some point between 2013 and 2015 and was given atezolizumab 1,200 mg intravenously every 3 weeks. About nine tenths of the roughly 29 patients were identified as males with urothelial cancer of bladder origin, and a prior smoking history was reported by 18 of 29 patients. Patients had an ECOG performance status of 0 or 1 and had received between 0 and 3 prior chemotherapy regimens. Blood samples were analyzed 3 weeks after the start of treatment (second dose) and 6 weeks after the start of treatment. A median of about 150,000 T cells and some 82,000 unique TCRs was obtained from blood samples, and a median clonality of 0.080 was observed. The study was an exploratory multi-omic analysis of somatic, immune and clinical correlates of response to PD-L1 blockade with atezolizumab in urothelial cancer. Pretreatment tumor samples and matched peripheral blood, collected serially before and after atezolizumab treatment, underwent TCR sequencing. Progression-free survival longer than 6 months counted as durable clinical benefit, and TCR features were additionally tested against both progression-free and overall survival. In the same patients who had TCR sequencing, pretreatment tumors also underwent whole exome sequencing and RNA sequencing. Durable clinical benefit was achieved by nine patients but not by the remaining 20. Pretreatment blood TCR-seq was available for 27 to 30 patients, at least one posttreatment blood collection was obtained for about 24 patients, and tumor TCR-seq was available for about 24 patients.

Reading the germline V gene gives CDR1 MGHDK and CDR2 SYGVNS. Relative to germline, V is 4 bases shorter and J is 6 bases shorter, with 6 bases between their ends. The CDR3 numbers 11 residues from cysteine through phenylalanine. Only the CDR3 DNA is retained, 33 bases long and in frame from the first base. A cohort of 30 or so patients with locally advanced or metastatic urothelial carcinoma, treated at Memorial Sloan Kettering on a trial protocol, was included. Peripheral blood mononuclear cells were collected from each patient pretreatment and during treatment, giving between 1 and 8 total time points per patient. The Qiagen DNeasy Blood extraction kit was used to purify genomic DNA from total PBMCs and from tumor samples. PBMCs were collected pretreatment and during treatment, and were isolated and stored as previously described. Each PCR received spiked-in synthetic TCR analog templates so that absolute template abundance could be estimated from read counts. The immunoSEQ assay was used to amplify TCRbeta CDR3 regions from genomic DNA with bias-controlled V and J gene primers. Sequencing of rearranged TCRbeta segments was performed at approximately 20X coverage. On the study's bioinformatics: Clustering was used to correct sequencing errors, and CDR3s were annotated against IMGT so that V, D and J genes could be assigned. Downstream analyses used only productive TCRbeta rearrangements and left out out-of-frame or stop-codon sequences. Clonality was computed as one minus Shannon entropy normalized by the log of the number of unique productive sequences. Fisher's exact test with Benjamini-Hochberg correction, using a cutoff of adjusted p below 0.01, was how clones that differed between time points or between blood and tumor were identified. This immuneACCESS table, as held by TCRdb, lists in-frame sequences with V and J called but not all clones. Of the missing ones, under half trace to an unresolved V gene in checked studies; the others have no known cause. V and J calls and clone size follow that table, whereas D and trimming were derived from the DNA. This sample is represented by about 100,000 clones; about nine tenths of them were singletons. Of the sample, around 0.9% falls within the top ten clones.

Points the paper makes about the study in general: A pretreatment peripheral blood TCR clonality below the median was linked to improved progression-free and overall survival. Because the sample size was small (n ≈ 30) and many of the analyses were exploratory, the results are meant to be hypothesis-generating. Patients with durable benefit showed greater expansion of tumor-associated TCR clones in peripheral blood 3 weeks after starting treatment (n ≈ 20, p = 0.022).

The rearranged segments are TRBV25-1 and TRBJ1-1; the D segment cannot be called with confidence. Sequenced material: PBMCs, taken around atezolizumab (anti-PD-L1) treatment. The sequence derives from a woman of 80 years or more with urothelial cancer. The CDR3 protein: CASSVSSEAFF. The nucleotide sequence is given as TGTGCCAGCAGTGTTAGCTCTGAAGCTTTCTTT.